Listed below are T cell receptor beta chains from one sample, sequenced in a study of sequential checkpoint blockade in melanoma. TCRdb keeps only in-frame clones here, not all; method: immunoSEQ multiplex PCR. The sample lists 15,000 to 20,000 clones; 77% were seen once. Specimen: CD8+ T cells sorted from blood (inferred from file names), collected from a patient given nivolumab and ipilimumab in sequence. These receptors came from a human donor with melanoma. Each CDR3 is given with its conserved first and last residue. Fields, in order: D gene, J gene, V gene, clone size, CDR3 DNA, CDR3 protein. D genes are given only for firm matches. Some rows mark clone size as missing; the rest say once, few, many or name a class of expanded clone.

>-|TRBJ2-7|TRBV7-2|-
TGTGCCAGCAGCCAAACAGGTGGCGAGCAGTACTTC
CASSQTGGEQYF
>-|TRBJ2-3|TRBV5-5|few
TGTGCCAGCAGACCCTATTCGAGGCCCACAGATACGCAGTATTTT
CASRPYSRPTDTQYF
>TRBD1|TRBJ1-3|TRBV25-1|few
TGTGCCAGCAGTGAATTCGACAGGGTTGCTGGAAACACCATATATTTT
CASSEFDRVAGNTIYF
>TRBD1|TRBJ2-3|TRBV5-8|-
TGTGCCAGCAGTCTCGGGACAGGGGAAAAAGATACGCAGTATTTT
CASSLGTGEKDTQYF
>-|TRBJ2-2|TRBV5-3|once
-
CARSGRLFGAGELFF
>-|TRBJ1-3|TRBV9|-
TGTGCCAGCAGCGCAGATAACTCTGGAAACACCATATATTTT
CASSADNSGNTIYF
>-|TRBJ1-4|TRBV28|-
TGTGCCAGCAATCGGGGACTCGGCGAAAAACTGTTTTTT
CASNRGLGEKLFF
>-|TRBJ2-1|TRBV29-1|-
TGCAGCGTTCAGGGAGGTTACGTTAATGAGCAGTTCTTC
CSVQGGYVNEQFF
>TRBD1|TRBJ1-1|TRBV6-8|-
TGTGCCAGCAGTTACTCTAACCGGGACAGGGGAGGTCTTCTGTCTGAAGCTTTCTTT
CASSYSNRDRGGLLSEAFF
>TRBD2|TRBJ2-7|TRBV2|-
TGTGCCAGCAGCTCCCTAGCGGCATCCTCCTACGAGCAGTACTTC
CASSSLAASSYEQYF
>-|TRBJ1-2|TRBV7-7|few
TGTGCCAGCAGCTTTGTCGGTGGCTACACCTTC
CASSFVGGYTF
>TRBD1|TRBJ2-1|TRBV28|-
TGTGCCAGCAGTTTCCCCAGGGGGAGCTCCTACAATGAGCAGTTCTTC
CASSFPRGSSYNEQFF
>-|TRBJ2-1|TRBV27|-
TGTGCCAGCAGTTTATTCGGCCCCGTCGAGCAGGTTAACTCCTACAATGAGCAGTTCTTC
CASSLFGPVEQVNSYNEQFF
>-|TRBJ2-7|TRBV13|few
TGTGCCAGCAGCCCGAGGGATGCAGGCGCCTACGAGCAGTACTTC
CASSPRDAGAYEQYF
>-|TRBJ2-1|TRBV11-2|-
TGTGCCAGCAGCTTAGATCTAGTCGGGGTGTGGTACAATGAGCAGTTCTTC
CASSLDLVGVWYNEQFF
>-|TRBJ2-3|TRBV6-4|-
TGTGCCAGCAGTGAGGAGGGAGGCACAGATACGCAGTATTTT
CASSEEGGTDTQYF
>TRBD1|TRBJ1-1|TRBV15|-
TGTGCCACCAGCAGAGAAACAGGGGATTCGGGGGAAGCTTTCTTT
CATSRETGDSGEAFF
>-|TRBJ2-5|TRBV4-1|-
TGCGCCAGCAGCCTCGAAGAGACCCAGTACTTC
CASSLEETQYF
>-|TRBJ2-1|TRBV27|-
TGTGCCAGCAGTTCCCCGGGAATTTACAATGAGCAGTTCTTC
CASSSPGIYNEQFF
>-|TRBJ1-1|TRBV29-1|-
TGCAGCGTTGAACACGGGATTTACACTGAAGCTTTCTTT
CSVEHGIYTEAFF
>-|TRBJ2-2|TRBV5-1|-
TGCGCCAGCAGTTCGACTAGGAACACCGGGGAGCTGTTTTTT
CASSSTRNTGELFF
>-|TRBJ2-7|TRBV29-1|-
TGCAGCGTGGCACAGGGTTACGAGCAGTACTTC
CSVAQGYEQYF
>-|TRBJ2-7|TRBV29-1|-
TGCAGCGTTGGGATTAGCCCCTACGAGCAGTACTTC
CSVGISPYEQYF
>TRBD1|TRBJ2-7|TRBV7-9|few
TGTGCCAGCAGCTTGAGACAGGGGCGTCCGCACGAGCAGTACTTC
CASSLRQGRPHEQYF
>-|TRBJ2-1|TRBV13|once
TGTGCCAGCAGCTTAACGACCCCCCAGGGAGAGCAGTTCTTC
CASSLTTPQGEQFF
>TRBD1|TRBJ1-1|TRBV15|-
TGTGCCACCAGCCTGGGACAGGCAAACACTGAAGCTTTCTTT
CATSLGQANTEAFF
>TRBD1|TRBJ1-2|TRBV29-1|-
TGCAGCGCCGGCCCCCTTTACTCCGGGACAGGGGGAAGTAACTATGGCTACACCTTC
CSAGPLYSGTGGSNYGYTF
>TRBD2|TRBJ2-1|TRBV10-1|-
TGCGCCAGCAGTGAGAGAGGACTAGCGGGAAGGGACAATGAGCAGTTCTTC
CASSERGLAGRDNEQFF
>-|TRBJ1-4|TRBV5-8|-
TGTGCCAGCAGCCGCTTCGCCCGGGGACTCCTTAATGAAAAACTGTTTTTT
CASSRFARGLLNEKLFF
>TRBD2|TRBJ2-3|TRBV2|-
TGTGCCAGCAGCGAAAAACCGGGAGGCCTCACAGATACGCAGTATTTT
CASSEKPGGLTDTQYF
>-|TRBJ2-7|TRBV11-2|-
TGTGCCAGCAGCTACGGGGAGGCCTACGAGCAGTACTTC
CASSYGEAYEQYF
>-|TRBJ2-7|TRBV5-1|-
TGCGCCAGCAGCTTGGCCATTCTAGGGGGCGAGCAGTACTTC
CASSLAILGGEQYF
>-|TRBJ2-7|TRBV14|few
TGTGCCAGCAGCCAAGTAGCCCGCATAGTCCCACTCGGTGAGCAGTACTTC
CASSQVARIVPLGEQYF
>TRBD1|TRBJ2-7|TRBV5-4|few
TGTGCCAGCAGTAGGACAGGGTTGGTCGAGCAGTACTTC
CASSRTGLVEQYF
>-|TRBJ1-4|TRBV7-9|-
TGTGCCAGCAGCTTGGGTACAGGGAACGAAAAACTGTTTTTT
CASSLGTGNEKLFF
>-|TRBJ2-1|TRBV29-1|-
TGCAGTATTCCCACTAGCTCTCTTGAGCAGTTCTTC
CSIPTSSLEQFF
>-|TRBJ2-7|TRBV7-2|-
TGTGCCAGCAGCTTAGTGTCTGGCAGCTACGAGCAGTACTTC
CASSLVSGSYEQYF
>-|TRBJ1-2|TRBV25-1|-
TGTGCCAGCAGGAGCGGCTATGGCTACACCTTC
CASRSGYGYTF
>-|TRBJ2-7|TRBV6-6|few
TGTGCCAGCAGTTACCAGACAGAGTACGAGCAGTACTTC
CASSYQTEYEQYF
>TRBD2|TRBJ2-1|TRBV4-3|-
TGCGCCAGCAGCCAAGATGGAGCGGGAAGGGATGAGCAGTTCTTC
CASSQDGAGRDEQFF
>-|TRBJ2-1|TRBV19|-
TGTGCCAGTAGTATAGGACTAACCAATGAGCAGTTCTTC
CASSIGLTNEQFF
>TRBD2|TRBJ2-7|TRBV10-1|-
TGCGCCAGCAGTGAGCGGGCGGGAGGGCTCGACGAGCAGTACTTC
CASSERAGGLDEQYF
>-|TRBJ2-7|TRBV2|-
TGTGCCAGCAGTAAGGGGGAGCAGTACTTC
CASSKGEQYF
>TRBD1|TRBJ2-3|TRBV19|-
TGTGCCAGTAGTAGGGGACAGGGGGGCGCAGATACGCAGTATTTT
CASSRGQGGADTQYF
>TRBD2|TRBJ2-5|TRBV30|-
TGTGCCTGGAGTGTACTCACTAGCGTAGAGGAGACCCAGTACTTC
CAWSVLTSVEETQYF
>-|TRBJ1-1|TRBV5-6|few
TGTGCCAGCAGCTTAGTGGGGAGAGGTGACACTGAAGCTTTCTTT
CASSLVGRGDTEAFF
>-|TRBJ1-5|TRBV6-1|-
TGTGCCAGTCGTGGGCCGGAGGGTTTCAATCAGCCCCAGCATTTT
CASRGPEGFNQPQHF
>-|TRBJ2-1|TRBV6-5|-
TGTGCCAGCAGGTTCGCCAGGGCGGATGAGCAGTTCTTC
CASRFARADEQFF
>TRBD1|TRBJ2-2|TRBV6-5|few
TGTGCCAGCAGTTCTGGACAGGGTCACACCGGGGAGCTGTTTTTT
CASSSGQGHTGELFF
>-|TRBJ1-2|TRBV5-1|-
TGCGCCAGCAGCTCGCTACAGAGCCTCTATGGCTACACCTTC
CASSSLQSLYGYTF
>-|TRBJ1-2|TRBV7-9|once
TGTGCCAGCAGCTTAGGGGGCCGGGGCTACACCTTC
CASSLGGRGYTF
>-|TRBJ2-3|TRBV19|-
TGTGCCAGTAGTTTGGGGTCGGGGACAGATACGCAGTATTTT
CASSLGSGTDTQYF
>-|TRBJ1-2|TRBV4-1|once
TGCGCCAGCAGAGGGGGATATGGCTACACCTTC
CASRGGYGYTF